A single TCR beta chain is shown here with its context. The sample belongs to a study of blood T cell repertoires in COVID-19. The V gene's germline CDR1 is MDHEN and CDR2 SYDVKM. Trimming shortened V by 3 bases and J by 3 bases, and 9 bases separated the two germline ends. The CDR3 consists of 13 residues. TCRdb's copy holds only in-frame clones and misses some; the assay was immunoSEQ multiplex PCR. The sample holds 90,000 to 140,000 clones, 81% seen once. Source material: peripheral blood. V usage is TRBV28 and J usage is TRBJ2-7; perhaps TRBD1 as D (6 bases). The clonotype was recovered from a woman in her seventies with acute or convalescent COVID-19. DNA of the CDR3: TGTGCCAGCAGTTTGACAGGTCTCTACGAGCAGTACTTC. It translates to CASSLTGLYEQYF.